This note documents a single TCR beta chain sequence. The germline CDR1 and CDR2 sequences are SGHTA and FQGNSA. The CDR3 spans 14 residues. Unmatched junction bases numbered 7, after V lost 5 bases and J lost 8 bases. Repertoires were generated with immunoSEQ multiplex PCR, while TCRdb's copy carries only in-frame clones and drops some. This sample has tens of thousands of clones, with 92% found just once. The data derive from a study of T cell changes during pregnancy in multiple sclerosis. The sample in question was peripheral blood, obtained in the first trimester of pregnancy. The TCR sequence derives from a female donor in good health, enrolled as a control in a pregnancy study. V is TRBV7-2 and J is TRBJ1-2; 11 nucleotides align to TRBD1. The CDR3 DNA reads as TGTGCCAGCAGCATAGGACAGGGGGCAGAAGGCTACACCTTC. Translation: CASSIGQGAEGYTF.